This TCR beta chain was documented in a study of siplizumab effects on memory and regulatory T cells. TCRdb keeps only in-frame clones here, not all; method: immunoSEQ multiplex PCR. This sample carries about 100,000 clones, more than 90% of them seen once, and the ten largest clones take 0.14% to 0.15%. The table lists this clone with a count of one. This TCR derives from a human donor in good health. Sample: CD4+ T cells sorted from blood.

The CDR3 sequence: CASSFSGRETQYF. For the CDR3, the DNA is TGTGCCAGCAGCTTTTCGGGGAGGGAGACCCAGTACTTC. This chain uses TRBV11-2 with TRBJ2-5; D may be TRBD2 (6 bases). The CDR3 spans 13 residues. Trimming removed 3 bases at V and 5 bases at J, with 10 bases between. Germline-derived CDR1 and CDR2 are SGHAT and FQNNGV.